Listed below are T cell receptor beta chains from one sample, sequenced in a study of blood T cell repertoires in COVID-19. Data came from immunoSEQ multiplex PCR; TCRdb stores just in-frame clones and leaves some out. The sample carries about 190,000 clones, less than 90% recorded once. Sequenced sample: peripheral blood. These receptors were taken from a human donor in a cohort sampled during active COVID-19. Both conserved end residues are part of each CDR3. The D gene is left open where the match is weak. The size entry is marked missing in some rows and otherwise reads once, few, many or a size class.

D gene	V gene	CDR3 length	clone size	J gene	CDR3 protein	CDR3 DNA
NA	TRBV7-3	14	few	TRBJ1-1	CASSLGIHNTEAFF	TGTGCCAGCAGCTTGGGCATCCATAACACTGAAGCTTTCTTT
TRBD2	TRBV29-1	19	once	TRBJ2-1	CSVEEAGLAGAGSYNEQFF	TGCAGCGTTGAAGAGGCCGGACTAGCGGGAGCCGGTTCCTACAATGAGCAGTTCTTC
TRBD1	TRBV19	14	NA	TRBJ2-7	CASSSGTVSYEQYF	TGTGCCAGTAGTTCCGGGACAGTCTCCTACGAGCAGTACTTC
TRBD2	TRBV7-2	15	NA	TRBJ2-1	CASSSMPSGRNEQFF	TGTGCCAGCAGCTCAATGCCTAGCGGGAGGAATGAGCAGTTCTTC
NA	TRBV9	17	few	TRBJ1-6	CASSVGARDIDNSPLHF	TGTGCCAGCAGCGTAGGAGCCCGGGACATTGATAATTCACCCCTCCACTTT
NA	TRBV29-1	12	NA	TRBJ2-3	CSASVGADTQYF	TGCAGTGCCAGTGTGGGAGCAGATACGCAGTATTTT
NA	TRBV6-5	11	NA	TRBJ1-1	CASRRGHEAFF	TGTGCCAGCAGAAGGGGTCATGAAGCTTTCTTT
NA	TRBV9	16	once	TRBJ2-1	CASSVGPLLAGSGQFF	TGTGCCAGCAGCGTAGGACCCCTCCTGGCGGGATCAGGACAGTTCTTC
NA	TRBV2	12	NA	TRBJ2-7	CASRGGTYEQYF	TGTGCCAGCAGAGGCGGAACCTACGAGCAGTACTTC
TRBD1	TRBV19	15	NA	TRBJ2-5	CASSNPGQGQETQYF	TGTGCCAGTAGCAATCCGGGACAGGGGCAAGAGACCCAGTACTTC
TRBD1	TRBV7-8	15	NA	TRBJ2-5	CASSAQGAYRKTQYF	TGTGCCAGCAGCGCACAGGGGGCTTATCGTAAGACCCAGTACTTC
NA	TRBV7-2	15	once	TRBJ2-4	CASSPPVIAKNIQYF	TGTGCCAGCAGCCCCCCCGTTATAGCCAAAAACATTCAGTACTTC
NA	TRBV4-1	16	few	TRBJ1-5	CASSQDSGSRNQPQHF	TGCGCCAGCAGCCAAGATTCCGGGAGTCGCAATCAGCCCCAGCATTTT
TRBD2	TRBV7-9	15	NA	TRBJ2-7	CASTSRREGGYEQYF	TGTGCCAGCACCTCAAGGCGGGAGGGCGGGTACGAGCAGTACTTC
NA	TRBV4-1	13	once	TRBJ1-1	CASSYRQNTEAFF	TGCGCCAGCAGCTACAGGCAGAACACTGAAGCTTTCTTT
TRBD2	TRBV7-9	14	NA	TRBJ2-1	CASSQAGYGAIQFF	TGTGCCAGCAGCCAAGCGGGGTATGGGGCCATACAGTTCTTC
NA	TRBV4-1	12	few	TRBJ1-2	CASSQDSLGYTF	TGCGCCAGCAGCCAAGACAGTCTCGGCTACACCTTC
TRBD1	TRBV11-3	15	NA	TRBJ1-3	CASSFPRGHGNTIYF	TGTGCCAGCAGCTTCCCCAGGGGGCACGGAAACACCATATATTTT
NA	TRBV15	14	once	TRBJ2-1	CATSRRTAYNEQFF	TGTGCCACCAGCAGGAGGACAGCCTACAATGAGCAGTTCTTC
TRBD1	TRBV24-1	16	NA	TRBJ2-3	CATSDSQGAAVDTQYF	TGTGCCACCAGTGATTCGCAGGGGGCGGCTGTAGATACGCAGTATTTT
TRBD1	TRBV2	13	NA	TRBJ1-2	CASSLTGAYGYTF	TGTGCCAGCAGCCTAACAGGGGCCTATGGCTACACCTTC
NA	TRBV6-1	15	NA	TRBJ1-2	CASSEWGESPPSYTF	TGTGCCAGCAGTGAATGGGGGGAGTCCCCCCCCTCCTACACCTTC
NA	TRBV6-6	15	NA	TRBJ2-5	CASTTLDSHSVTQYF	TGTGCCAGCACCACTCTCGACAGCCATTCCGTTACCCAGTACTTC
NA	TRBV29-1	13	NA	TRBJ2-7	CSVQPGSSYEQYF	TGCAGCGTTCAACCCGGGAGCTCCTACGAGCAGTACTTC
TRBD2	TRBV19	14	NA	TRBJ2-5	CASSIGTIQETQYF	TGTGCCAGTAGTATTGGGACTATCCAAGAGACCCAGTACTTC
TRBD1	TRBV18	17	NA	TRBJ2-3	CASSTTWGQNLGDTQYF	TGTGCCAGCTCAACAACGTGGGGACAGAACCTTGGGGATACGCAGTATTTT
NA	TRBV28	13	NA	TRBJ2-7	CASGPNSYYEQYF	TGTGCCAGCGGGCCTAACTCCTACTACGAGCAGTACTTC
NA	TRBV5-1	13	NA	TRBJ2-5	CASMQGVGETQYF	TGCGCCAGCATGCAGGGCGTCGGAGAGACCCAGTACTTC
TRBD1	TRBV18	13	NA	TRBJ1-2	CASSPDREKGYTF	TGTGCCAGCTCACCTGACAGGGAGAAAGGCTACACCTTC
TRBD1	TRBV5-1	16	NA	TRBJ2-7	CASSLGAGTDYYEQYF	TGCGCCAGCAGCTTGGGAGCCGGGACAGATTACTACGAGCAGTACTTC
NA	TRBV7-8	12	few	TRBJ2-7	CASSSVGVEQYF	TGTGCCAGCAGCTCCGTCGGGGTCGAGCAGTACTTC
NA	TRBV2	13	NA	TRBJ2-3	CASRGPRTDTQYF	TGTGCCAGTAGAGGGCCCAGAACAGATACGCAGTATTTT
NA	TRBV5-1	14	NA	TRBJ2-7	CASSLESGFFEQYF	TGCGCCAGCAGCTTGGAAAGCGGGTTTTTCGAGCAGTACTTC
TRBD1	TRBV3-1/TRBV3-2	15	NA	TRBJ1-2	CASSPGQGGGYGYTF	TGTGCCAGCAGCCCTGGACAGGGGGGCGGCTATGGCTACACCTTC
NA	TRBV13	15	NA	TRBJ2-1	CASSPRVTAGNEQFF	TGTGCCAGCAGCCCACGGGTCACAGCGGGCAATGAGCAGTTCTTC
NA	TRBV6-1	14	NA	TRBJ1-1	CASSEREGNTEAFF	TGTGCCAGCAGTGAAAGAGAGGGGAACACTGAAGCTTTCTTT
NA	TRBV15	13	NA	TRBJ1-5	CATSSRSNQPQHF	TGTGCCACCAGCAGTAGAAGCAATCAGCCCCAGCATTTT
TRBD1	TRBV7-9	16	NA	TRBJ1-6	CASSSTGQGYNSPLHF	TGTGCCAGCAGCTCGACCGGACAGGGATATAATTCACCCCTCCACTTT
NA	TRBV2	14	NA	TRBJ2-5	CASSFDSQLVTQYF	TGTGCCAGCAGTTTCGACTCTCAACTTGTGACCCAGTACTTC
TRBD1	TRBV11-2	15	once	TRBJ1-3	CASSLQGAPGNTIYF	TGTGCCAGCAGCTTGCAGGGGGCGCCTGGAAACACCATATATTTT
NA	TRBV5-1	14	NA	TRBJ2-3	CASSYYYYTDTQYF	TGCGCCAGCAGTTACTACTATTACACAGATACGCAGTATTTT
NA	TRBV11-3	13	NA	TRBJ2-1	CASSLGGYNEQFF	TGTGCCAGCAGCTTAGGCGGCTACAATGAGCAGTTCTTC
NA	TRBV6-5	14	NA	TRBJ1-6	CASVYDLGRSPLHF	TGTGCCAGCGTATACGACCTAGGTCGTTCACCCCTCCACTTT
NA	TRBV6-5	11	once	TRBJ2-2	CASRETGELFF	TGTGCCAGCCGAGAAACCGGGGAGCTGTTTTTT
NA	TRBV12-5	15	few	TRBJ2-6	CASGLRGAGANVLTF	TGTGCTAGTGGTTTGCGAGGTGCTGGGGCCAACGTCCTGACTTTC
NA	TRBV28	14	once	TRBJ2-2	CASRQVGNTGELFF	TGTGCCAGCAGACAGGTGGGGAACACCGGGGAGCTGTTTTTT
TRBD1	TRBV5-1	14	NA	TRBJ2-2	CASSWGQGAGELFF	TGCGCCAGCAGCTGGGGACAGGGCGCTGGGGAGCTGTTTTTT
TRBD2	TRBV10-3	15	once	TRBJ2-3	CAISVSGTDTDTQYF	TGTGCCATCAGTGTCAGCGGGACTGATACAGATACGCAGTATTTT
NA	TRBV2	15	NA	TRBJ2-3	CASSSGHHSTDTQYF	TGTGCCAGCAGTAGTGGGCACCACAGCACAGATACGCAGTATTTT
TRBD1	TRBV28	14	NA	TRBJ2-7	CASSIPGQINEQYF	TGTGCCAGCAGTATACCGGGACAGATCAACGAGCAGTACTTC
NA	TRBV5-1	16	NA	TRBJ2-7	CASSLEARDITYEQYF	TGCGCCAGCAGCTTGGAGGCCAGGGACATAACCTACGAGCAGTACTTC
NA	TRBV7-6	14	NA	TRBJ2-7	CASSLAPTRLEQYF	TGTGCCAGCAGCTTAGCCCCGACTAGACTCGAGCAGTACTTC
NA	TRBV5-1	17	NA	TRBJ2-6	CASSLGSVLPGANVLTF	TGCGCCAGCAGCTTGGGCAGCGTCCTACCTGGGGCCAACGTCCTGACTTTC
NA	TRBV4-1	15	NA	TRBJ2-7	CASSQDEGRSYEQYF	TGCGCCAGCAGCCAAGATGAGGGCCGCAGCTACGAGCAGTACTTC
NA	TRBV5-4	14	once	TRBJ1-1	CASSRTGHNTEAFF	TGTGCCAGCAGCCGAACCGGACACAACACTGAAGCTTTCTTT